The 14 T cell receptor beta chains below come from one sample, sequenced in a study of blood T cell repertoires in COVID-19. TCRdb's table, derived via immunoSEQ multiplex PCR, lists solely in-frame clones and lacks some. This table has roughly 250,000 clones, around 80% appearing once. Specimen: peripheral blood. The receptor source for this set is a woman at least 80 years old with acute or convalescent COVID-19.

This rearrangement joins TRBV7-9 to TRBJ2-5; 7 bases are a match to TRBD1. This CDR3 has 16 residues. The V gene end was trimmed by 1 base and the J gene end by 2 bases; junction bases not matched to a gene: 7. From germline, CDR1 is SEHNR and CDR2 FQNEAQ (reference sequence). CDR3 protein: CASSLGQGLAQETQYF. The CDR3 region has the DNA TGTGCCAGCAGCTTAGGACAGGGATTGGCTCAAGAGACCCAGTACTTC. Together with reference TRBV7-9 and TRBJ2-5, the CDR3 gives the full variable domain: DTGVSQNPRHKITKRGQNVTFRCDPISEHNRLYWYRQTLGQGPEFLTYFQNEAQLEKSRLLSDRFSAERPKGSFSTLEIQRTEQGDSAMYLCASSLGQGLAQETQYFGPGTRLLVL.

Only a few counts were recorded for this clone. The chain carries TRBV3-1 (or the pseudogene TRBV3-2) and TRBJ1-2; D gene uncertain. The CDR3 sequence is 14 residues long. Looked up from germline, CDR1 is LGHDT and CDR2 is YNNKEL (reference sequence). V dropped 1 base and J dropped 5 bases, with 11 bases sitting between them. The CDR3 loop is CASSQVPGGYGYTF. The DNA for the CDR3 is TGTGCCAGCAGCCAAGTCCCCGGAGGGTATGGCTACACCTTC.

The rearrangement uses TRBV2 and TRBJ1-1; a weak D match, TRBD1 (5 bases). CDR3 length equals 14 residues. Germline CDR1 reads SNHLY; CDR2 reads FYNNEI. V gave up 5 bases and J gave up 4 bases, with 14 bases separating them. CDR3 coding DNA: TGTGCCAGCAGTCGGACACCCGTAGGCACTGAAGCTTTCTTT. This translates into CASSRTPVGTEAFF.

The chain employs TRBV2 and TRBJ2-5, with D possibly matching TRBD1 (6 bases). In germline, CDR1 is SNHLY, CDR2 FYNNEI. Trimming removed 3 bases from V and 2 bases from J, with 7 bases in between. The CDR3 loop spans 13 amino acids. CDR3 protein: CASSEGTQETQYF. The DNA of the CDR3 is TGTGCCAGCAGTGAGGGGACACAAGAGACCCAGTACTTC. The variable domain in full, with the rest retrieved from reference TRBV2 and TRBJ2-5, is EPEVTQTPSHQVTQMGQEVILRCVPISNHLYFYWYRQILGQKVEFLVSFYNNEISEKSEIFDDQFSVERPDGSNFTLKIRSTKLEDSAMYFCASSEGTQETQYFGPGTRLLVL.

This clone was detected once. This chain links TRBV4-1 with TRBJ2-5; the match to TRBD1 covers 8 bases. Unmatched junction bases numbered 8, after V lost 4 bases and J lost 4 bases. Germline V gene lookup returns CDR1 MGHRA and CDR2 YSYEKL. The CDR3 is 15 residues long. The CDR3 bases are TGCGCCAGCAGCCCAGGGGCAGGGGGCGCAGAGACCCAGTACTTC. The encoded protein is CASSPGAGGAETQYF.

The gene calls are TRBV6-5 and TRBJ1-2, with 7 bases lining up with TRBD1. Germline V lookup: CDR1 MNHEY, CDR2 SVGAGI. This CDR3 spans 14 amino acids. V was pared by 7 bases and J by 5 bases, with 10 bases of the junction left unmatched. The CDR3 DNA reads TGTGCCAGCACCCAATCGACAGGGATTTATGGCTACACCTTC. Translated, it gives CASTQSTGIYGYTF.

The chain uses TRBV28 and TRBJ1-4; D is ambiguous. V lost 1 base, J lost 7 bases, and 4 bases lay in between. This CDR3 region has 12 residues. Germline CDR1 and CDR2: MDHEN and SYDVKM. The CDR3 sequence is CASSLSGEKLFF. CDR3 DNA sequence: TGTGCCAGCAGTTTATCGGGTGAAAAACTGTTTTTT.

The chain joins TRBV7-8 to TRBJ1-2; D possibly corresponds to TRBD1 (5 bases). Looked up from germline, CDR1 is SGHVS and CDR2 is FQNEAQ. The CDR3 runs to 15 residues. V dropped 1 base and J dropped 2 bases, with 11 bases sitting between them. The DNA for the CDR3 is TGTGCCAGCAGCTTAGGGGACGGGAGGAACTATGGCTACACCTTC. Amino acids: CASSLGDGRNYGYTF. Using reference TRBV7-8 and TRBJ1-2 for the parts outside the CDR3, the full variable domain is GAGVSQSPRYKVAKRGQDVALRCDPISGHVSLFWYQQALGQGPEFLTYFQNEAQLDKSGLPSDRFFAERPEGSVSTLKIQRTQQEDSAVYLCASSLGDGRNYGYTFGSGTRLTVV.

The chain is built from TRBV25-1 and TRBJ1-5, with D perhaps matching TRBD1 (6 bases). The germline CDR1 and CDR2 sequences are MGHDK and SYGVNS. The V end was cut by 10 bases, the J end by 3 bases, with 28 bases between. The CDR3 runs to 18 residues. CDR3 region: CATTGPVEGGFVNQPQHF. CDR3 DNA sequence: TGTGCCACCACGGGACCGGTTGAAGGGGGATTCGTCAATCAGCCCCAGCATTTT.

This sequence joins TRBV6-5 and TRBJ2-2; D is possibly TRBD1 (5 bases). V shed 3 bases and J shed 0 bases, with 8 bases lying between them. Germline lookup yields CDR1 MNHEY and CDR2 SVGAGI. The CDR3 has 15 amino acids. The CDR3 protein is CASSYQGPNTGELFF. The CDR3 region has the DNA TGTGCCAGCAGTTATCAGGGTCCGAACACCGGGGAGCTGTTTTTT.

V usage is TRBV18 and J usage is TRBJ2-2, with D tentatively TRBD1 (6 bases). Trimming left V 9 bases short and J 4 bases short, with 21 bases between. The germline V gene has CDR1 KGHSH and CDR2 LQKENI. The CDR3 contains 16 residues. The CDR3 protein is CASAVGWGPGTGELFF. The CDR3, as DNA: TGTGCCAGTGCAGTGGGATGGGGGCCGGGCACCGGGGAGCTGTTTTTT.

The CDR3 region is CASSVLAGPTDTQYF. DNA of the CDR3: TGTGCCAGCAGCGTCCTAGCGGGGCCCACAGATACGCAGTATTTT. This chain joins TRBV9 and TRBJ2-3; TRBD2 matches 9 bases. Unmatched junction bases numbered 3, after V lost 2 bases and J lost 2 bases. Germline-derived CDR1 and CDR2 are SGDLS and YYNGEE. This CDR3 has 15 amino acids.

The V and J genes are TRBV5-1 and TRBJ2-7; the match to TRBD1 covers 7 bases. CDR1 is SGHRS and CDR2 is YFSETQ in the germline V gene. V shed 0 bases and J 3 bases; nucleotides not matched to a gene: 3. This CDR3 spans 14 amino acids. The CDR3 protein is CASSLDRGNYEQYF. CDR3 DNA: TGCGCCAGCAGCTTGGACAGGGGCAACTACGAGCAGTACTTC.

This chain's CDR3 is CASSYRTWEGAYEQYF. DNA for the CDR3: TGTGCCAGCAGTTACCGCACTTGGGAGGGGGCCTACGAGCAGTACTTC. V is TRBV6-5 and J is TRBJ2-7; TRBD2 might be the D (7 bases). The CDR3 loop spans 16 amino acids. Germline V gene lookup returns CDR1 MNHEY and CDR2 SVGAGI. Trimming took 2 bases from V and 2 from J, leaving 16 bases between them.